This passage covers 11 T cell receptor beta chains from one sample sequenced in a study of T cells in Graves' hyperthyroidism and ophthalmopathy. The CDR3 regions of TCR beta were amplified from RNA transcripts. TCR CDR3 underwent first-round RT-PCR with the HTBI primer set. TCRdb passed the multiplex PCR reads through MiXCR, listing each CDR3 protein once. This table has hundreds of thousands of distinct CDR3 sequences, about 15% appearing once. Sequenced input: blood. All receptors derive from a woman between 40 and 50 years old with Graves' ophthalmopathy.

This chain connects TRBV24-1 to TRBJ2-2; the D gene is possibly TRBD1 (5 bases). The CDR3 is made up of 15 amino acids. In germline, CDR1 is KGHDR, CDR2 SFDVKD. Between the trimmed V and J ends, which lost 4 bases and 0 bases, there was a span of 8 bases. CDR3 sequence: CATSEDTPNTGELFF. CDR3 in DNA: TGTGCCACCAGTGAGGACACTCCGAACACCGGGGAGCTGTTTTTT.

The chain uses TRBV6-1 and TRBJ2-5; D not certain. Germline V CDR1 and CDR2: MNHNS, SASEGT. The V end was cut by 2 bases, the J end by 0 bases, with 19 bases between. This CDR3 has 18 amino acids. CDR3 in DNA: TGTGCCAGCAGTGAATTTGCGGACCCGATATCGTACCAAGAGACCCAGTACTTC. It codes for CASSEFADPISYQETQYF.

Ten or more counts support this clonotype. V is TRBV20-1 and J is TRBJ1-1; TRBD1 matches 7 bases. The CDR3 has 13 residues. V shed 2 bases, J shed 3 bases, and the junction held 3 bases outside the gene matches. CDR1 is DFQATT and CDR2 is SNEGSKA in the germline V gene (reference sequence). The CDR3 loop is CSARQGVDTEAFF. CDR3 in DNA: TGCAGTGCTAGACAGGGGGTAGACACTGAAGCTTTCTTT.

This clonotype was seen only a few times. The chain recombines TRBV19 with TRBJ2-7; D unclear. The germline CDR1 and CDR2 sequences are LNHDA and SQIVND (reference sequence). This CDR3 contains 14 residues. The V gene lost 0 bases and the J gene lost 1 base, with 7 bases spanning the gap. CDR3 sequence reads: CASSIEGSSYEQYF. The CDR3, as DNA: TGTGCCAGTAGTATAGAGGGCAGTTCCTACGAGCAGTACTTC.

J is TRBJ1-1 and V is TRBV11-3; D may be TRBD1 (5 bases). The ends were cut back, 3 bases at V and 5 bases at J, with 13 bases in the middle. The CDR3 is made up of 14 amino acids. The germline V gene has CDR1 SGHNT and CDR2 YENEEA. The CDR3 DNA reads as TGTGCCAGCAGCTTGCAGGGAGTGGAGACTGAAGCTTTCTTT. Its protein product is CASSLQGVETEAFF.

The table lists this clonotype with many counts. The gene calls are TRBV6-1 and TRBJ2-7, with TRBD1 identical over 8 bases. V lost 3 bases, J lost 3 bases, and 4 bases stayed unmatched. The CDR3 extends over 14 amino acids. Germline CDR1 and CDR2: MNHNS and SASEGT. The CDR3 loop reads CASSDQGALYEQYF. In DNA, the CDR3 is TGTGCCAGCAGTGATCAGGGGGCCCTCTACGAGCAGTACTTC.

V is TRBV3-1 and J is TRBJ1-2; 7 nucleotides agree with TRBD1. The CDR3 spans 13 residues. Germline loops: CDR1 LGHDT, CDR2 YNNKEL (reference sequence). Unmatched junction bases numbered 8, after V lost 6 bases and J lost 7 bases. The CDR3 is CASSGRQGAGYTF. The CDR3 DNA reads TGTGCCAGCAGTGGGAGACAGGGAGCTGGCTACACCTTC.

Only one count was recorded for this clonotype. The genes are TRBV7-2 and TRBJ2-5; a weak D match, TRBD1 (5 bases). CDR3 size: 11 residues. CDR1 is SGHTA, CDR2 FQGNSA, per germline. Trimming left V 4 bases short and J 9 bases short, with 9 bases between. CDR3 in amino acids: CASSSQAAQYF. DNA for the CDR3: TGTGCCAGCAGCTCACAGGCTGCCCAGTACTTC.

Only a few counts were recorded for this clonotype. The rearrangement joins TRBV12-3 or TRBV12-4 to TRBJ1-1, with 7 bases identical to TRBD1. The length of the CDR3 is 16 residues. Trimming took 7 bases from V and 6 from J; bases not matched to a gene: 17. Here the CDR3 reads CASNWGGGGFEAEAFF. The CDR3 region has the DNA TGTGCCAGCAACTGGGGAGGGGGCGGATTCGAGGCTGAAGCTTTCTTT.

This clonotype was seen a handful of times. The chain links TRBV4-1 to TRBJ1-1; D might be TRBD1 (5 bases). Germline V CDR1 and CDR2: MGHRA, YSYEKL. V lost 6 bases to trimming and J lost 3 bases, with 11 bases between them. CDR3 length equals 13 residues. As DNA, the CDR3 is TGCGCCAGCAGGGGGGGTTTGGACACTGAAGCTTTCTTT. Residues: CASRGGLDTEAFF.

This clonotype has a count of ten or more. The rearrangement links TRBV5-4 to TRBJ2-7; 12 bases agree with TRBD2. This CDR3 spans 17 amino acids. The ends lost 0 bases at V and 5 bases at J; junction bases unmatched: 9. Germline loops: CDR1 SGHNT, CDR2 YYREEE (reference sequence). CDR3 nucleotides: TGTGCCAGCAGCTTGGCTGGACTAGCGGGGAGGTCTGACGAGCAGTACTTC. Its translation: CASSLAGLAGRSDEQYF.